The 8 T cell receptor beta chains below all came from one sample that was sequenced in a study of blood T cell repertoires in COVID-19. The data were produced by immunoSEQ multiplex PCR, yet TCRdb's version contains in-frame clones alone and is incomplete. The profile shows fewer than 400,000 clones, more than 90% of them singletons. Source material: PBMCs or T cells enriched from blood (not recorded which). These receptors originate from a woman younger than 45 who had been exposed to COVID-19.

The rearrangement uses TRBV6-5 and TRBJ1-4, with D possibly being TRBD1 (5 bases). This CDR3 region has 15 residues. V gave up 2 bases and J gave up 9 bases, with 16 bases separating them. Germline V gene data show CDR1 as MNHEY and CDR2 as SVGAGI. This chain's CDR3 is CASSYVGTGEQKLFF. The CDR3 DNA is TGTGCCAGCAGTTACGTCGGTACAGGCGAACAAAAACTGTTTTTT.

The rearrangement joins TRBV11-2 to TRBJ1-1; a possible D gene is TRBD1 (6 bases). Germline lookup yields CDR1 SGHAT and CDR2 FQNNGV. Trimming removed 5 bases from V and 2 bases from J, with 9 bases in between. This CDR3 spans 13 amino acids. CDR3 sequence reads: CASSPGVNTEAFF. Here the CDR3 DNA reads TGTGCCAGCAGCCCAGGGGTCAACACTGAAGCTTTCTTT.

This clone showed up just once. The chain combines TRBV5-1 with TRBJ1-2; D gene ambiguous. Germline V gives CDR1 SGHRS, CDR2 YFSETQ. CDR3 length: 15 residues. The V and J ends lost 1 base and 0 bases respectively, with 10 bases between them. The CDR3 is CASSLMTLTNYGYTF. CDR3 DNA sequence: TGCGCCAGCAGCTTGATGACACTTACTAACTATGGCTACACCTTC. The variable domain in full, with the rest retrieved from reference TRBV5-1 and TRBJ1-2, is KAGVTQTPRYLIKTRGQQVTLSCSPISGHRSVSWYQQTPGQGLQFLFEYFSETQRNKGNFPGRFSGRQFSNSRSEMNVSTLELGDSALYLCASSLMTLTNYGYTFGSGTRLTVV.

The CDR3 sequence: CASSLRGTEAFF. The CDR3 DNA sequence: TGTGCCAGCAGCCTCCGGGGAACTGAAGCTTTCTTT. This chain uses TRBV13 with TRBJ1-1; D unresolved. The V and J ends lost 5 bases and 5 bases respectively, with 9 bases between them. CDR1 and CDR2 from the germline V gene are PRHDT and FYEKMQ (reference sequence). The CDR3 length is 12 residues. Full variable domain (remainder filled in from reference TRBV13 and TRBJ1-1): AAGVIQSPRHLIKEKRETATLKCYPIPRHDTVYWYQQGPGQDPQFLISFYEKMQSDKGSIPDRFSAQQFSDYHSELNMSSLELGDSALYFCASSLRGTEAFFGQGTRLTVV.

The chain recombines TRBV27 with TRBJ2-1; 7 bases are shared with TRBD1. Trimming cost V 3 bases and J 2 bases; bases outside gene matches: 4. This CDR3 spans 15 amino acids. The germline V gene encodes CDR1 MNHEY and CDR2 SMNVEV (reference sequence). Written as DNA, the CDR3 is TGTGCCAGCAGTTTCCAGGGGGAACCCTACAATGAGCAGTTCTTC. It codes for CASSFQGEPYNEQFF.

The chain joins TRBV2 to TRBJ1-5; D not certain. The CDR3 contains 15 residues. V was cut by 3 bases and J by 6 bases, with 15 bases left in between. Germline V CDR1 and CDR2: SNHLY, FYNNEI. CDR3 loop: CASSDYREPGQPQHF. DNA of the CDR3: TGTGCCAGCAGTGATTACCGGGAGCCGGGTCAGCCCCAGCATTTT.

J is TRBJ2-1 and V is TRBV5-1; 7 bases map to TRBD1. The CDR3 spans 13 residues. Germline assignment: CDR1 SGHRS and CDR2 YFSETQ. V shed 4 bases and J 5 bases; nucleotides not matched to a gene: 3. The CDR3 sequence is CASSTGTDNEQFF. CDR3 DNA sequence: TGCGCCAGCAGCACCGGGACAGACAATGAGCAGTTCTTC.

This CDR3 reads CATRRYEQYF. For the CDR3, the DNA is TGTGCCACCCGGAGGTACGAGCAGTACTTC. The rearrangement links TRBV13 to TRBJ2-7; TRBD2 might be the D (5 bases). Germline values: CDR1 PRHDT, CDR2 FYEKMQ (reference sequence). This CDR3 contains 10 residues. V lost 10 bases and J lost 4, with 8 bases in between. Using reference TRBV13 and TRBJ2-7 for the parts outside the CDR3, the full variable domain is AAGVIQSPRHLIKEKRETATLKCYPIPRHDTVYWYQQGPGQDPQFLISFYEKMQSDKGSIPDRFSAQQFSDYHSELNMSSLELGDSALYFCATRRYEQYFGPGTRLTVT.